A selection of T cell receptor beta chains follows, all from one sample in a study of blood T cell repertoires in COVID-19. Method: immunoSEQ multiplex PCR; TCRdb's copy keeps in-frame clones and lacks some. The sample lists a few hundred thousand clones; roughly 90% were seen once. Sequences were obtained from peripheral blood. These receptors were obtained from a man between 65 and 85 years old with acute or convalescent COVID-19. Both conserved end residues are part of each CDR3. Each record gives: clone size, D gene, J gene, V gene, CDR3 protein, CDR3 DNA. The D gene is left open where the match is weak. Some rows mark clone size as missing; the rest say once, few, many or name a class of expanded clone.

NA TRBD2 TRBJ2-3 TRBV5-4 CASSGTSGIGADTQYF TGTGCCAGCAGTGGGACTAGCGGGATAGGAGCAGATACGCAGTATTTT
NA TRBD1 TRBJ1-5 TRBV19 CASQDETGNSNQPQHF TGTGCCAGCCAGGACGAGACAGGGAATAGCAATCAGCCCCAGCATTTT
NA NA TRBJ2-7 TRBV7-9 CASGGLYEQYF TGTGCCAGCGGTGGCCTCTACGAGCAGTACTTC
NA NA TRBJ1-2 TRBV3-1/TRBV3-2 CASSQGTVSYTF TGTGCCAGCAGCCAAGGGACAGTTAGCTACACCTTC
NA NA TRBJ1-1 TRBV5-4 CASSLGGARNTEAFF TGTGCCAGCAGCTTGGGGGGCGCGAGGAACACTGAAGCTTTCTTT
NA NA TRBJ2-5 TRBV20-1 CSASGVLPGETQYF TGCAGTGCTAGTGGGGTCCTCCCGGGAGAGACCCAGTACTTC
NA NA TRBJ1-2 TRBV11-2 CASSLEGDYGYTF TGTGCCAGCAGCTTAGAGGGAGACTATGGCTACACCTTC
once TRBD1 TRBJ2-5 TRBV6-1 CASSATSGGPRETQYF TGTGCCAGCAGTGCCACCTCAGGGGGCCCCCGGGAGACCCAGTACTTC
NA TRBD2 TRBJ2-2 TRBV2 CASSESPSGAAGELFF TGTGCCAGCAGTGAATCTCCTAGCGGGGCGGCCGGGGAGCTGTTTTTT
NA TRBD1 TRBJ1-2 TRBV2 CASSEIQGAGYGYTF TGTGCCAGCAGTGAAATCCAGGGGGCTGGCTATGGCTACACCTTC
NA NA TRBJ2-1 TRBV18 CASSHESTNEQFF TGTGCCAGCTCCCACGAGAGCACCAATGAGCAGTTCTTC
NA NA TRBJ2-3 TRBV6-5 CASSYSRESADTQYF TGTGCCAGCAGTTACTCAAGGGAGAGTGCAGATACGCAGTATTTT
NA TRBD1 TRBJ1-5 TRBV10-3 CAISESPPLTGYSNQPQHF TGTGCCATCAGTGAGTCACCACCATTGACAGGGTATAGCAATCAGCCCCAGCATTTT
NA NA TRBJ2-2 TRBV6-6 CASSYYRGTGELFF TGTGCCAGCAGTTACTACCGAGGGACCGGGGAGCTGTTTTTT
NA TRBD1 TRBJ1-1 TRBV20-1 CSASDRVSDTEAFF TGCAGTGCTAGTGACAGGGTGTCAGACACTGAAGCTTTCTTT
NA TRBD2 TRBJ2-1 TRBV29-1 CSTLGGSAGGPGLNEQFF TGCAGTACCCTTGGGGGGTCAGCGGGAGGGCCCGGTTTGAATGAGCAGTTCTTC
NA TRBD1 TRBJ2-7 TRBV7-2 CASSWTGADYEQYF TGTGCCAGCAGCTGGACAGGGGCGGATTACGAGCAGTACTTC
NA TRBD2 TRBJ2-2 TRBV10-3 CAIRGTSGSTGELFF TGTGCCATCAGGGGGACTAGCGGGAGTACCGGGGAGCTGTTTTTT
once NA TRBJ2-7 TRBV10-3 CATAGEEQYF TGTGCCACCGCCGGGGAGGAGCAGTACTTC
NA TRBD1 TRBJ2-2 TRBV7-9 CASSSGTGGATDGGELFF TGTGCCAGCAGTTCGGGGACAGGGGGCGCGACGGATGGCGGGGAGCTGTTTTTT
NA NA TRBJ1-1 TRBV18 CASSPGLNTEAFF TGTGCCAGCTCACCAGGGCTGAACACTGAAGCTTTCTTT